The sample holds a few counts of the clone carrying this TCR beta chain. This sample is drawn from a study of blood T cells in healthy people across ages. V was clipped by 0 bases and J by 1 base; unmatched bases: 3. The CDR3 loop spans 17 amino acids. Together with a sample-barcoded 5' primer, a J-beta primer mix was included in a second PCR lasting roughly 7 to 11 cycles. Each CDR3 protein gets one entry after TCRdb re-called the 5' RACE reads with MiXCR. The data hold about 930,000 distinct CDR3 sequences, with 25% to 35% observed a single time. Another study also made use of these data, one on T cells of mothers and their children. That paper adds: A few healthy Caucasian mothers and their six children were the donors.

The genes are TRBV12-3 or TRBV12-4 and TRBJ2-4, with 10 bases identical to TRBD1. The sample was blood. This receptor was obtained from a woman in her thirties or forties in good health. CDR3 in amino acids: CASSLADRGPAKNIQYF. CDR3 sequence (DNA): TGTGCCAGCAGTTTAGCAGACAGGGGGCCGGCCAAAAACATTCAGTACTTC.